This TCR beta chain was identified during a study of graft-versus-host responses after intestinal transplantation (dated by TCRdb to the early 2020s). About the study as a whole: Recipients received multivisceral, liver-intestinal, or isolated intestinal transplants. Samples from a few later patients were sequenced in-house on an Illumina MiSeq with MiXCR processing rather than by the commercial service. After intestinal transplantation, graft-versus-host and host-versus-graft alloreactive T cell clones were followed in the graft, circulation and bone marrow using bulk TCR-beta CDR3 sequencing. To identify alloreactive clones, pre-transplant mixed lymphocyte reaction products were sequenced and then compared with unstimulated pre-transplant donor and recipient T cells. Anti-thymocyte globulin induction was given to all recipients, followed by maintenance tacrolimus and steroids for about 3 years. Donor T cell macrochimerism was defined as a peak of at least 4% donor T cells among recipient peripheral blood mononuclear cells. The cohort enrolled 20 to 30 intestinal transplant recipients including one retransplant, and a few patients lacking pretransplant specimens were excluded. General study outcomes and caveats: Early after transplant, peak levels of circulating GvH clones were associated with declines in HvG clones. In the allografts of patients with donor T cell macrochimerism, GvH to HvG T cell clonal ratios were high. GvH clones were found in recipient bone marrow, and some of the GvH clones appeared earlier in ileal mucosa or blood, which is consistent with an intestinal mucosal origin. Conclusions were limited by the relatively low number and heterogeneity of intestinal transplant patients.

On this clone: Its antigen is still unknown. No quality values exist for individual bases; no much larger clone is one base distant.

Explained via the paper, the time point label denotes: cells obtained before transplantation from donor or recipient. CD3+CD4+ and CD3+CD8+ populations were FACS-sorted from unstimulated pre-transplant donor and recipient cells taken from spleen or lymph nodes. The library relied on the immunoSEQ multiplex PCR assay. For most patients, genomic DNA was isolated with the Qiagen DNeasy Blood and Tissue Kit and shipped frozen to Adaptive Biotechnologies for TCR sequencing. Adaptive Biotechnologies carried out high-throughput TCR-beta CDR3 sequencing of genomic DNA for most patients. Regarding the original processing steps: TCR sequencing data were retrieved from Adaptive's ImmunoSEQ software for around 19 patients, whereas a few other patients were processed with MiXCR and VDJtools. To correct CD4 versus CD8 sorting errors, sequences present in both subsets at a frequency ratio below 5:1 were removed. CDR3 nucleotide sequences shared by donor and recipient were removed because the origin of these sequences could not be assigned. To count as alloreactive, a clone needed at least 2-fold expansion over unstimulated cells and a minimum CFSE-low frequency of 0.002% (template counts) or 0.001% (read counts). Mappable clones were those detected in sequenced pre-transplant spleen, lymph node, or MLR CFSE-low populations of the donor or recipient. Cumulative frequency of alloreactive clones was calculated as a percentage of all sequences weighted by copy number. The source is immuneACCESS, and TCRdb retained only in-frame sequences with V and J called. Part of the clones is not carried over; for the studies checked, unresolved V genes explain less than half of this, and the remainder is unexplained. V, J and clone size derive from that table, while D and trimming were established from the DNA sequence. In this sample the table shows more than 95,000 clones, just over 90% of which occur a single time. The top ten hold around 0.2% of the sample.

CDR1 is given as MDHEN and CDR2 as SYDVKM, both from the germline V gene. From V the trimming removes 4 bases and from J it removes 5 bases, while the gene matches leave 7 bases of the junction unaccounted for. The CDR3, cysteine through phenylalanine, is 16 amino acids long. The kept DNA is CDR3 alone, 48 bases in frame from the first base. The sample was unstimulated CD4+ T cells sorted from spleen or lymph node cells, taken before intestinal transplant. The sequence was collected from a human donor who received an intestinal transplant. The V and J segments used are TRBV28 and TRBJ2-2, with 10 bases aligning to TRBD1. The CDR3 sequence is CASSSTGGAWTGELFF. The nucleotides read TGTGCCAGCAGTTCGACAGGGGGCGCTTGGACCGGGGAGCTGTTTTTT.